A single sample is the source of the 16 T cell receptor beta chains below, sequenced in a study of neurological immune-mediated disorders. TCRdb fed the 5' RACE reads into MiXCR, producing one record per CDR3 protein. The sample consists of 25,000 to 35,000 distinct CDR3 sequences, less than 1.6% of them appearing once. The sequencing sample was made of PBMCs. These receptors all stem from a woman aged 30 to 39 with multiple sclerosis.

This clonotype came up many times. The chain joins TRBV6-2 or TRBV6-3 to TRBJ2-6; D is ambiguous. Germline V gene sequence: CDR1 MNHEY, CDR2 SVGEGT. The V end lost 5 bases, the J end lost 2 bases, and 4 bases lay between the germline ends. This CDR3 spans 13 amino acids. The CDR3 sequence: CASSVTGANVLTF. The CDR3 region has the DNA TGTGCCAGCAGTGTGACTGGGGCCAACGTCCTGACTTTC.

This clonotype was found many times. The chain has TRBV12-3 or TRBV12-4 and TRBJ1-1; D not certain. Deletions cut 0 bases from V and 11 bases from J, with 13 bases between. There are 13 residues in the CDR3. Here the CDR3 reads CASSLAAIRGAFF. The CDR3 DNA reads as TGTGCCAGCAGTTTAGCGGCAATTAGAGGCGCTTTCTTT.

This clonotype came up many times. J is TRBJ1-5 and V is TRBV6-2 or TRBV6-3; possibly TRBD1 for D (5 bases). The CDR3 is 14 residues long. The V and J ends lost 5 bases and 4 bases respectively, with 12 bases between them. Germline CDR1 MNHEY, CDR2 SVGEGT. The CDR3 region is CASSPIDSNQPQHF. CDR3 bases: TGTGCCAGCAGTCCAATAGACAGTAATCAGCCCCAGCATTTT.

This clonotype came up many times. This rearrangement joins TRBV20-1 to TRBJ2-7; 7 bases are shared with TRBD1. Germline lookup yields CDR1 DFQATT and CDR2 SNEGSKA (reference sequence). The CDR3 loop spans 13 amino acids. With V trimmed by 4 bases and J by 0 bases, 3 bases remained unmatched. As DNA, the CDR3 is TGCAGTGCTAAAGGGGGCACCTCCTACGAGCAGTACTTC. Translation gives CSAKGGTSYEQYF.

This clonotype has at least ten counts. This chain joins TRBV20-1 and TRBJ2-7, with D perhaps TRBD1 (6 bases). Trimming left V 6 bases short and J 5 bases short, with 20 bases between. CDR1 and CDR2 from the germline V gene are DFQATT and SNEGSKA (reference sequence). CDR3 size: 14 residues. The CDR3 coding sequence is TGCAGTGCGTCGCAGGGGATTACGGCGCACGAGCAGTACTTC. The encoded protein is CSASQGITAHEQYF.

This clonotype came up many times. This chain links TRBV20-1 with TRBJ1-5, with D possibly TRBD1 on 6 matching bases. Trimming shortened V by 4 bases and J by 0 bases, and 7 bases separated the two germline ends. CDR3 size: 13 residues. The germline V gene encodes CDR1 DFQATT and CDR2 SNEGSKA (reference sequence). In DNA form, the CDR3 reads TGCAGTGCTAACAGGGATAGCAATCAGCCCCAGCATTTT. It encodes CSANRDSNQPQHF.

This clonotype was picked up many times. This chain links TRBV12-3 or TRBV12-4 with TRBJ2-1, with D unresolved. Trimming left V 3 bases short and J 10 bases short, with 10 bases between. The CDR3 consists of 12 residues. The CDR3 bases are TGTGCCAGCAGTTTGTCTCGGGCAGAGCAGTTCTTC. It is translated as CASSLSRAEQFF.

This clonotype is labeled as medium-sized. This rearrangement joins TRBV4-1 to TRBJ1-5; 7 bases agree with TRBD1. The germline gives CDR1 MGHRA, CDR2 YSYEKL. Unmatched junction bases numbered 2, after V lost 4 bases and J lost 2 bases. This CDR3 region has 14 residues. The chain's CDR3 is CASSRQGGNQPQHF. CDR3 nucleotides: TGCGCCAGCAGCCGACAGGGCGGCAATCAGCCCCAGCATTTT.

This clonotype was picked up a small number of times. This chain links TRBV19 with TRBJ1-5; tentatively, D is TRBD1 (5 bases). Deletions cut 2 bases from V and 7 bases from J, with 15 bases between. In germline, CDR1 is LNHDA, CDR2 SQIVND (reference sequence). The CDR3 length is 15 residues. Written as DNA, the CDR3 is TGTGCCAGTAGTATACCTAGTATGGGGGACCAGCCCCAGCATTTT. Encoded protein: CASSIPSMGDQPQHF.

This clonotype came up many times. The genes are TRBV14 and TRBJ1-1; no reliable D call. Germline V CDR1 and CDR2: SGHDN, FVKESK. The CDR3 totals 13 residues. Deletions cut 5 bases from V and 1 base from J, with 8 bases between. CDR3 sequence (DNA): TGTGCCAGCAGCATTGGTGGGAACACTGAAGCTTTCTTT. Encoded protein: CASSIGGNTEAFF.

This clonotype was counted at least ten times. The chain combines TRBV20-1 with TRBJ2-1; 8 nucleotides agree with TRBD2. Germline trimming cut 6 bases from V and 4 bases from J; bases unmatched to any gene: 11. Germline V gene lookup returns CDR1 DFQATT and CDR2 SNEGSKA (reference sequence). The CDR3 runs to 15 residues. CDR3 nucleotide sequence: TGCAGTGCCGCACGGGGGGGGGGCCCTTACAATGAGCAGTTCTTC. Translated, it gives CSAARGGGPYNEQFF.

This clonotype was seen ten or more times. The V and J genes are TRBV12-3 or TRBV12-4 and TRBJ2-6; D possibly uses TRBD1 or TRBD2 (6 bases each). CDR3 length: 17 amino acids. The V end was cut by 4 bases, the J end by 0 bases, with 13 bases between. The CDR3 spells CASSSQGRDSGANVLTF. The CDR3 DNA reads as TGTGCCAGCAGTTCTCAGGGGCGGGACTCTGGGGCCAACGTCCTGACTTTC.

The sample holds many counts of this clonotype. V is TRBV20-1 and J is TRBJ2-7; D call uncertain. The CDR3 extends over 13 amino acids. CDR1 and CDR2 (germline): DFQATT, SNEGSKA (reference sequence). The V and J ends lost 6 bases and 3 bases respectively, with 15 bases between them. The CDR3 DNA is TGCAGTGCAGCCCCCATACCAGACTACGAGCAGTACTTC. It encodes CSAAPIPDYEQYF.

Many counts were recorded for this clonotype. V gene TRBV12-3 or TRBV12-4 combines with J gene TRBJ2-7; 7 bases align to TRBD2. The CDR3 loop spans 14 amino acids. V lost 6 bases, J lost 1 base, and 6 bases stayed unmatched. The CDR3 DNA is TGTGCCAGCAGAGAAGGCGGGAGTTCCTACGAGCAGTACTTC. This translates into CASREGGSSYEQYF.

This clonotype occurred many times. The gene calls are TRBV15 and TRBJ1-5; no clear D. The CDR3 sequence is 15 residues long. Between the trimmed V and J ends, which lost 0 bases and 0 bases, there was a span of 6 bases. Germline V gene data show CDR1 as LNHNV and CDR2 as YYDKDF (reference sequence). This CDR3 is CATSRDPLSNQPQHF. CDR3 sequence (DNA): TGTGCCACCAGCAGAGACCCGCTTAGCAATCAGCCCCAGCATTTT.

This clonotype has a count of ten or more. The J gene is TRBJ2-5, the V gene TRBV3-1; 7 nucleotides agree with TRBD2. This CDR3 region has 15 residues. V gave up 4 bases and J gave up 4 bases; unmatched junction bases: 9. From germline, CDR1 is LGHDT and CDR2 YNNKEL (reference sequence). CDR3 DNA sequence: TGTGCCAGCAGCCCTTGGGAGGGGAAAACAGAGACCCAGTACTTC. Amino acids: CASSPWEGKTETQYF.